The clone carrying this TCR beta chain was counted once. Its antigen is as yet unknown. The data derive from a study of a mutant IDH1 vaccine in newly diagnosed glioma. About the research overall: There were 62.5% males and around 38% females among treated patients, whose mean age was about 44 years.

The time point was: week 5, during vaccination. A single vaccine dose contained 300 ug of mutant IDH1 20-mer peptide, and topical imiquimod was used with it. Generated by immunoSEQ multiplex PCR, the TCRdb table keeps only in-frame clones and is missing some. The sample contains about 26,000 clones, approximately 79% of which appear only once. The CDR3 is 16 residues long. Germline V lookup: CDR1 GTSNPN, CDR2 SVGIG (reference sequence). V was trimmed by 4 bases and J by 3 bases, leaving 21 bases between them. This chain links TRBV30 with TRBJ1-2; maybe TRBD1 (5 bases). The source of this sequence is a man between 40 and 49 years old with glioma. Some clones in this sample may be carry-over from other donors' samples. The sample in question was PBMCs, obtained from a glioma patient whose treatment included an IDH1 peptide vaccine. The CDR3 DNA follows: TGTGCCTGGACCCCAGCGTCGCGGACAAGCGACTATGGCTACACCTTC. It translates to CAWTPASRTSDYGYTF. Together with reference TRBV30 and TRBJ1-2, the CDR3 gives the full variable domain: SQTIHQWPATLVQPVGSPLSLECTVEGTSNPNLYWYRQAAGRGLQLLFYSVGIGQISSEVPQNLSASRPQDRQFILSSKKLLLSDSGFYLCAWTPASRTSDYGYTFGSGTRLTVV.